This T cell receptor (beta chain) was identified in a study of regulatory T cells in long-lasting Graves disease. Combining iRepertoire HTBI primers with Arm-PCR of CDR3 regions, the authors built TCR beta libraries. TCRdb called the multiplex PCR reads again in MiXCR, with one record for every CDR3 protein. Of about 450,000 distinct CDR3 sequences listed, around 13% were seen once; the top ten hold approximately 17%. This clonotype was counted at least ten times. CDR1 and CDR2 from the germline V gene are GTSNPN and SVGIG (reference sequence). J was trimmed by 12 bases and V by 5 bases; bases with no gene match: 4. The CDR3 spans 11 residues. Noted time point: newly diagnosed GD, antithyroid drugs for less than 3 months. Preparation of the TCR library used RNA extracted from PBMCs. The same data also contributed to another study, on T cells in Graves' hyperthyroidism and ophthalmopathy. According to that study: The model foresaw ophthalmopathy a median roughly 6.5 months prior to onset.

The chain combines TRBV30 with TRBJ2-1; 10 nucleotides line up with TRBD2. The source of this sequence is a woman aged 50 to 65 with Graves disease. The input for sequencing was peripheral blood mononuclear cells (PBMCs), taken at new diagnosis, from a patient treated with antithyroid drugs. The CDR3 sequence is CAWAIAGGQFF. The CDR3 region has the DNA TGTGCCTGGGCAATAGCGGGAGGGCAGTTCTTC.